This T cell receptor (beta chain) was profiled in a study of T cell responses to AZD1222 COVID-19 vaccine. Study-level points and caveats: Only after the peak T cell response were repertoires sampled.

A word on this clone: The antigen is not known.

With 6 bases clipped from V and 4 bases from J, the junction kept 9 bases outside the gene matches. Germline assignment: CDR1 MNHEY and CDR2 SVGAGI. The length of the CDR3 is 14 residues. Method: immunoSEQ multiplex PCR; TCRdb's copy keeps in-frame clones and lacks some. The sample yields approximately 190,000 clones, 94% seen once. The V call is TRBV6-5, the J call TRBJ2-7; 7 nucleotides align to TRBD1. This clonotype was sampled from an adult in good health. The specimen comprised peripheral blood, sampled on day 0 of AZD1222 vaccination. CDR3 sequence (DNA): TGTGCCAGCAGGGGTGGACAGGCCCCATACGAGCAGTACTTC. Translating it yields CASRGGQAPYEQYF.